The subject of this entry is one TCR beta chain. This clone came up once. Its antigen is still unknown. The sample holds no much larger clone one base away, and base qualities are not on file. Libraries were prepared through the immunoSEQ multiplex PCR assay. For the multiplex PCR, a mixture combining 60 forward primers for TCR Vbeta segments and 13 reverse primers for TCR Jbeta segments was used. Amplification of the CDR3 region of rearranged TCR beta genes was performed with a multiplex PCR assay on genomic DNA. On the Illumina HiSeq System, the amplified TCR beta libraries were sequenced as 87-base-pair reads. The study's own analysis went as follows. Across the 600 to 700 repertoires, a later analysis counted around 80 million unique TCR beta chains, some 11 million of which were shared by at least two donors. Raw reads were error-corrected and collapsed into unique sequences by a nearest-neighbor algorithm in which closely related sequences were merged to remove PCR and sequencing errors. To assign V, D and J gene segments, CDR3 sequences were aligned to IMGT reference sequences. Each retained sequence needed at least a six-nucleotide match to both a V gene segment and a J gene segment. Rearrangements were classified as productive when the CDR3 lacked stop codons and remained in frame with V and J, and all other rearrangements were classified as non-productive. CDR3 was defined by IMGT convention, running from the second conserved V-encoded cysteine to the conserved J-encoded phenylalanine. Sequences without an unambiguous match to a single V gene segment were excluded from the earlier analysis of 587 of the donors. An earlier analysis of a few hundred of the donors called V segments functional above 56.7% productive rearrangements and segregating when the between-donor standard deviation exceeded 5%. A statistical classification framework was developed to diagnose cytomegalovirus status using the catalog of TCR beta chain sequences. In a later analysis, TCR nucleotide sequences were compared against IMGT/GENE-DB human TR gene sequences so that V and J genes could be assigned. In a later analysis, CDR3 sequences and most-parsimonious VDJ recombination scenarios were assigned using the TCRdist pipeline. In a later analysis, each TCR beta chain was defined by its CDR3 amino acid sequence together with its V-gene family, and reads lacking a unique V-gene family were excluded. To address suspected cross-contamination and a sequencing artifact, a later analysis removed 592 highly shared, low-generation-probability nucleotide sequences. In a later analysis, a clonal expansion index was calculated for each public chain from normalized within-repertoire ranks of inferred template counts. In a later analysis, generation probabilities were computed with a VDJ recombination model fitted to out-of-frame rearrangements, and the resulting probabilities were checked against IGoR. A later analysis scored TCR-TCR, TCR-HLA and TCR-CMV co-occurrence with hypergeometric tests, applying a repertoire-size bias correction to TCR pairs. In a later analysis, false discovery rates were estimated by permuting HLA or CMV assignments 20 times. In a later analysis, co-occurring TCRs were grouped using DBSCAN, with TCRdist sequence similarity added in when clustering inside HLA-allele-positive subsets. Repertoires with fewer than 30,000 or more than 120,000 public chains were left out of co-occurrence clustering, as were about 5 repertoires with anomalous nucleotide sharing. The table comes from immuneACCESS by way of TCRdb, which keeps in-frame sequences with V and J called. Part of the clones is missing from these tables; in studies checked, under half for an unresolved V gene and the rest for unknown reasons. Clone size and the V and J calls come from that table; the DNA yielded D and trimming. This sample lists approximately 140,000 clones; about 70% were detected once. The ten largest clones add up to around 3.6% of the sample.

The cohort consisted of 666 healthy bone marrow donors. All cohort members were sampled while nominally healthy, although unrecorded immune exposures were likely present. The donor tested CMV seronegative, placing the donor among the 350 or so seronegative members of the cohort. A peripheral blood sample was provided by each donor, and peripheral blood mononuclear cells were used for TCR beta sequencing. The Qiagen DNeasy Blood Extraction Kit was used to extract genomic DNA from the blood cell samples. The data derive from a study of cytomegalovirus exposure and HLA in healthy donors (dated by TCRdb to the late 2010s). Background on the whole study: In an earlier analysis of under 600 of the donors, roughly 300 Gb of sequence data and 117 million unique TCR beta sequences from about 190 million T cells were reported. High-throughput TCR immunosequencing, statistical association of individual TCRs with disease status, and machine learning were combined to predict cytomegalovirus infection status. The study profiled the T cell repertoires of under 850 subjects by immunosequencing and related them to cytomegalovirus serostatus. An earlier analysis of about 600 of the donors used high-throughput TCR beta sequencing to judge whether each TCR beta V gene segment behaved as functional or pseudogenic. In a later analysis, previously published TCR beta repertoires from 550 to 750 donors were re-analyzed and high-resolution HLA genotyping was added so that TCR occurrence patterns could be studied. The genetic ancestry cluster associated with self-reported Caucasian donors included about 81% of the roughly 360 genotyped donors. Across approximately 400 genotyped donors of the cohort, an average of about 220,000 unique TCR beta nucleotide sequences per donor were sequenced, and approximately 19% of those sequences were non-productive. The number of typed donors differed by locus: 629-630 for A, B, C, DRB1 and DQB1; roughly 510 for DQA1; some 590 for DPA1; and about 470 for DPB1. Donor age, sex, ethnicity and CMV serostatus were compiled together with the repertoire data. The study was designed to test whether signatures of past pathogen exposure could be identified by cataloging public T cell receptors. A later genetic analysis used genome-wide SNP genotypes for about 60% of the roughly 700 donors, treating that subset as a discovery cohort. All discovery cohort repertoires had been generated on a single sequencing platform. An early release that covered fewer than 800 HLA-typed donors contained approximately 300 gigabases of sequencing data and 80 million or so unique TCR sequences. A separate validation cohort of approximately 120 different subjects was used in addition to the approximately 700-subject first cohort. A handful of DR-DQ haplotypes were handled as single units for association and clustering because linkage in the cohort was strong. Class I and class II HLA loci were covered by the typing at four-digit resolution. Rather than using new phenotypic data, the later analysis identified candidate immune exposures from TCR beta sequences and from how often those sequences occurred across donors.

V gives up 0 bases and J gives up 3 bases, and the segment between their germline ends measures 12 bases. The CDR3 covers 15 residues, taking in both the cysteine and the phenylalanine. This entry keeps only the CDR3 DNA: 45 bases, framed from base 1. The germline V gene encodes CDR1 SGHRS and CDR2 YFSETQ. The study at large found these results: Most CMV-associated TCR beta chains appeared to be HLA-restricted in a later analysis, and the HLA associations seemed to be driven largely by CMV exposure. In a later genetic analysis, fewer N-insertions in productive TCRs were reported among donors in an Asian-associated ancestry cluster than the roughly 700-donor mean. A later analysis found that HLA-associated TCR beta chains were more clonally expanded and had lower generation probabilities than equally common non-associated chains. A later analysis associated around 16,000 TCR beta sequences with specific HLA alleles at a false discovery rate of 0.05. Roughly uniform sequencing depth across donors was assumed in presence/absence analyses, although this assumption may not hold. Because HLA typing was unavailable for some donors at each locus, only the typed subset was used in association tests. Strong co-occurrence of HLA alleles, especially DR and DQ, made assigning TCR associations to individual alleles difficult. Correlated functional status among segregating V segments might reflect linkage disequilibrium, but an unknown experimental factor could not be ruled out. Because counts were too low, 15 to 20 rarely observed V segments, including chromosome 9 orphons, were excluded from the earlier analysis of some 590 of the donors. A further reported finding was that TCR beta sequences accurately predicted the HLA-A and HLA-B alleles for most subjects in the first cohort. Broadly in line with IMGT annotations, most TCR beta V segments showed up in productive rearrangements about 87% or about 30% of the time in an earlier analysis of around 600 of the donors. The sequencing pipeline was judged likely to have produced a cluster of highly shared sequence variants as a technical artifact. Only TCR beta chains were sequenced in this cohort, and the absence of alpha or paired-chain data limited detectable features. A later analysis found that TCR association rates varied across HLA loci, with DRB1 alleles showing the most associated TCRs and HLA-C alleles the fewest. The authors suggested that the approach could potentially be generalized to other disease states and immunological phenotypes. In the study, some 160 TCR beta chains were listed as associated with cytomegalovirus. An association between a missense DCLRE1C variant and V-gene and J-gene trimming of TCR beta chains was found in a later genetic analysis and replicated in an independent cohort. Most TCR sequences were observed very rarely across donors, whereas some public TCRs were present in many individuals. For the cohort, immune exposure information was limited to CMV serostatus. In vitro tests confirmed that a few of the cytomegalovirus-associated TCR beta chains recognize cytomegalovirus antigens. The classifier was reported to diagnose cytomegalovirus status with high specificity and sensitivity in both the original and validation cohorts. Because the 87-base-pair reads could not distinguish some IMGT-functional V segments, including TRBV6-2 and TRBV6-3, those segments were excluded. In a later analysis, several top co-occurrence clusters were reported to appear linked to parvovirus B19, influenza, CMV and Epstein-Barr virus.

This clonotype originated in a young man in good health and CMV-seronegative. The receptor chain draws on TRBV5-1 and TRBJ1-1, with no confident D gene call. The specimen sequenced was PBMCs. In nucleotides, the sequence is TGCGCCAGCAGCTTGGTTGTGGGAGGAGACACTGAAGCTTTCTTT. It is translated as CASSLVVGGDTEAFF.